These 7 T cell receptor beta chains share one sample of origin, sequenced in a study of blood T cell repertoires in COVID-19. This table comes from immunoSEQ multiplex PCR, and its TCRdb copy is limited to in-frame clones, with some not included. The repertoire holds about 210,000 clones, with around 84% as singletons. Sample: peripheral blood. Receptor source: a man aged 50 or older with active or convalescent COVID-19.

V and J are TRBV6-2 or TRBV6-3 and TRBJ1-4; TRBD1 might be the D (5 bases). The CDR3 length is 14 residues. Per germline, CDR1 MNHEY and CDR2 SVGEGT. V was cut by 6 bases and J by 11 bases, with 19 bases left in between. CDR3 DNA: TGTGCCAGCAGCCCCCCTTTGAAGGAGGGGAAACTGTTTTTT. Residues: CASSPPLKEGKLFF.

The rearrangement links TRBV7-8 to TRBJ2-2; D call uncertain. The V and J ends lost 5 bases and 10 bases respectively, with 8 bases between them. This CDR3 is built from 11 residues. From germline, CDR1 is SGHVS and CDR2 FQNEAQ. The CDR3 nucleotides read TGTGCCAGCAGCCCCCGAGAGGAGCTGTTTTTT. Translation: CASSPREELFF. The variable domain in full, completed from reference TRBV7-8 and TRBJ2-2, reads GAGVSQSPRYKVAKRGQDVALRCDPISGHVSLFWYQQALGQGPEFLTYFQNEAQLDKSGLPSDRFFAERPEGSVSTLKIQRTQQEDSAVYLCASSPREELFFGEGSRLTVL.

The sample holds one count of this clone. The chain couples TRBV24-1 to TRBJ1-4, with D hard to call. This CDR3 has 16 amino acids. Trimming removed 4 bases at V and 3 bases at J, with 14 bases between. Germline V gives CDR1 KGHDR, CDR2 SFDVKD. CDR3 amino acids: CATSDGMGRANEKLFF. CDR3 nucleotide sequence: TGTGCCACCAGTGACGGGATGGGTAGAGCTAATGAAAAACTGTTTTTT.

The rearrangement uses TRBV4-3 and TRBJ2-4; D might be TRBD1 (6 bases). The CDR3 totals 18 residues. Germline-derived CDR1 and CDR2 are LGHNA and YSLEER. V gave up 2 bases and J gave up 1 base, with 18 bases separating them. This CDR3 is CASSQQTGPPKAKNIQYF. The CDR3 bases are TGCGCCAGCAGCCAACAAACAGGGCCCCCAAAGGCCAAAAACATTCAGTACTTC.

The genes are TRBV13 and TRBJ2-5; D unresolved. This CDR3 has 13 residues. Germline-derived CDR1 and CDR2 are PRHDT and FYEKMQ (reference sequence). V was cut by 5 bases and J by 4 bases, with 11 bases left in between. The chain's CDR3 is CASSPQSGETQYF. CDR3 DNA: TGTGCCAGCAGCCCCCAATCCGGAGAGACCCAGTACTTC.

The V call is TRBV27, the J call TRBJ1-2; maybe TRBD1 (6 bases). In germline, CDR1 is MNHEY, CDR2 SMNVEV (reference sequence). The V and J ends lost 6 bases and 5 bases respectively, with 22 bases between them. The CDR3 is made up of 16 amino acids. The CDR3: CASRKSAGAGYYGYTF. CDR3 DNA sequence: TGTGCCAGCAGGAAATCAGCAGGGGCTGGTTATTATGGCTACACCTTC.

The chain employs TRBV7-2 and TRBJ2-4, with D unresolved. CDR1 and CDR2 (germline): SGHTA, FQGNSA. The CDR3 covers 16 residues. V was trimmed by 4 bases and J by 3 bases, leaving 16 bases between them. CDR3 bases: TGTGCCAGCAGCTCGTCTCGGCCAGGCCACAAAAACATTCAGTACTTC. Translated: CASSSSRPGHKNIQYF.